The subject of this entry is one TCR beta chain. Its antigen is undetermined. V lost 5 bases to trimming and J lost 2 bases; unmatched junction nucleotides: 12. The V gene's germline CDR1 is SGHVS and CDR2 FQNEAQ. The CDR3 contains 16 residues. The sample is drawn from a study of response to subunit inactivated influenza vaccine. Whole-study results and caveats: New T cells are recruited in small numbers by each seasonal influenza vaccination, according to the authors' suggestion.

One entry per CDR3 protein, called by TCRdb with MiXCR from the RT-PCR reads. The sample lists about 500,000 distinct CDR3 sequences, approximately 12% occurring once. This TCR derives from a man aged 50-60 years who received an inactivated influenza vaccine. J is TRBJ2-7 and V is TRBV7-8, with 7 positions matching TRBD2. The source material was PBMCs from blood, sampled 45 days after vaccination. In DNA, the CDR3 is TGTGCCAGCAGCCGTACCATAGCGGGTAAACCCTACGAGCAGTACTTC. It yields the protein CASSRTIAGKPYEQYF.